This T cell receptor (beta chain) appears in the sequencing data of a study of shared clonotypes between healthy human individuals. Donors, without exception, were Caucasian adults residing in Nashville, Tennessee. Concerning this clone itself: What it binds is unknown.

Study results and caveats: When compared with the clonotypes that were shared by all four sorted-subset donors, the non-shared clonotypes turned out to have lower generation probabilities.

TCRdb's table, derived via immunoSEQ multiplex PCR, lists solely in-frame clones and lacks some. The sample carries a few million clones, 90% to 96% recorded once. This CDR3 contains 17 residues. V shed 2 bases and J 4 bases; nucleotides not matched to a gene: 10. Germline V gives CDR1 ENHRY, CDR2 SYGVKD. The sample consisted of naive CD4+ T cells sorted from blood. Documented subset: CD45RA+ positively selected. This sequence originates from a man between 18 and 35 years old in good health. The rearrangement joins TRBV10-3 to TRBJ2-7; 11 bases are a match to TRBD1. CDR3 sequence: CAISEPPGQGERYEQYF. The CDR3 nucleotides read TGTGCCATCAGTGAGCCTCCGGGACAGGGGGAGAGGTACGAGCAGTACTTC.